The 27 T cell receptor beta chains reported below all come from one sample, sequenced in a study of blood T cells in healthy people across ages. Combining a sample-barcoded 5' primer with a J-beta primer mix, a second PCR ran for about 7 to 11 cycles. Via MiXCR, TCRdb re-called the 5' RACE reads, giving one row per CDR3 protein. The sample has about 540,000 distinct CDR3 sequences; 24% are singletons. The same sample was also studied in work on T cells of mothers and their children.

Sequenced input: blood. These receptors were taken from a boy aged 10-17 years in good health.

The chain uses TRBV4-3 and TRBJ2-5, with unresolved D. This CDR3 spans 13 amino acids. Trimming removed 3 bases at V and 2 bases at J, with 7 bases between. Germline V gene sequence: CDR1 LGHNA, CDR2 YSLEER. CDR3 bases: TGCGCCAGCAGCCAGACGGAACAAGAGACCCAGTACTTC. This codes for CASSQTEQETQYF.

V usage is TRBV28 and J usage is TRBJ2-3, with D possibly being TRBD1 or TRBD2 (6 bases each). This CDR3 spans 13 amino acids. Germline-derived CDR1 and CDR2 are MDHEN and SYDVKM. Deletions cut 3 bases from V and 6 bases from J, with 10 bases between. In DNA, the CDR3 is TGTGCCAGCAGTTTTCGGAGGGGGGATACGCAGTATTTT. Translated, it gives CASSFRRGDTQYF.

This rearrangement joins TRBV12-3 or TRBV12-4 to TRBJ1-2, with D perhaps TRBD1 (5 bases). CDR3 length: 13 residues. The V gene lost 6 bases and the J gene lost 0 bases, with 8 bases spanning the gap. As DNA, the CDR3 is TGTGCCAGCAGCTCGGGGGCTAACTATGGCTACACCTTC. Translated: CASSSGANYGYTF.

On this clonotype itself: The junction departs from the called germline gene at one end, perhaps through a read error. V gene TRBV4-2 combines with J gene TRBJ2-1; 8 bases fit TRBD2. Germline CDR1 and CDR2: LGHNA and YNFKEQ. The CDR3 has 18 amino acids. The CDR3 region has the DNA TGTGTCAGCAGCCAAGATCATGTTGGTGCTAGCGGGTACAATGAGCAGTTCTTC. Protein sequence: CVSSQDHVGASGYNEQFF.

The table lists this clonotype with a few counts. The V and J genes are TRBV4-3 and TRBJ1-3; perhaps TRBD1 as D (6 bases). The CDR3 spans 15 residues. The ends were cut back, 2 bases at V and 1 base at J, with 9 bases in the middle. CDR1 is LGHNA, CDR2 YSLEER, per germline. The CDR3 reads CASSQNRVSGNTIYF. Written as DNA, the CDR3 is TGCGCCAGCAGCCAAAACAGGGTTTCTGGAAACACCATATATTTT.

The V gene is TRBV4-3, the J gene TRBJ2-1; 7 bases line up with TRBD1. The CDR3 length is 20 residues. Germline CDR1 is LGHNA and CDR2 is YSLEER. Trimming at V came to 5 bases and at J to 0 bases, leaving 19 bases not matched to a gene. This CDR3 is CASSSTNRGPHYFSYNEQFF. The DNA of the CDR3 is TGCGCCAGCAGCAGCACAAACAGGGGCCCTCATTACTTCTCCTACAATGAGCAGTTCTTC.

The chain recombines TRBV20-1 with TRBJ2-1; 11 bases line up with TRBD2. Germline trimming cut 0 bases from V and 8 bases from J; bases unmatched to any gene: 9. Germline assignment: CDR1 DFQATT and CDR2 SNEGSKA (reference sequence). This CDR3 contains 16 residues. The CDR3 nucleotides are TGCAGTGCTAGAGACCTAACACTAGCGGGAGACGATGAGCAGTTCTTC. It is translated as CSARDLTLAGDDEQFF.

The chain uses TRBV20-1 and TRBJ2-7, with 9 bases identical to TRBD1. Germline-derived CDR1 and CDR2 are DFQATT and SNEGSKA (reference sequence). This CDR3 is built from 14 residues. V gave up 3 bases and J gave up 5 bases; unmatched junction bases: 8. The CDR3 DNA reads TGCAGTGCTAGGTCCGGGACAGGGATTAACGAGCAGTACTTC. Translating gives CSARSGTGINEQYF.

The CDR3 loop is CASSHDSEGYTF. CDR3 DNA: TGCGCCAGCAGCCACGACAGTGAGGGCTACACCTTC. The chain links TRBV5-1 to TRBJ1-2, with a tentative D call TRBD1 (5 bases). Per germline, CDR1 SGHRS and CDR2 YFSETQ. The ends were cut back, 4 bases at V and 8 bases at J, with 12 bases in the middle. This CDR3 comprises 12 residues.

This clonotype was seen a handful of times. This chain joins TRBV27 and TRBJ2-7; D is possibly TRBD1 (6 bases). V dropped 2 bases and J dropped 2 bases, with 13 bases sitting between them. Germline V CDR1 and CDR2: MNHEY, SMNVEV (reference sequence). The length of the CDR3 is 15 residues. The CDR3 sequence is CASSLAGGLAYEQYF. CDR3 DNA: TGTGCCAGCAGTTTAGCTGGGGGCTTGGCCTACGAGCAGTACTTC.

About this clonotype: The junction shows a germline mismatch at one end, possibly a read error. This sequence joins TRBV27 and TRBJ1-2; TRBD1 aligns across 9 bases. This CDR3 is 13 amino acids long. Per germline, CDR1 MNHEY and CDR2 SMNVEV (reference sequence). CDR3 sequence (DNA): TGTGCCAGCAGTATGGACAGGGGATATGGCTACACTTTC. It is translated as CASSMDRGYGYTF.

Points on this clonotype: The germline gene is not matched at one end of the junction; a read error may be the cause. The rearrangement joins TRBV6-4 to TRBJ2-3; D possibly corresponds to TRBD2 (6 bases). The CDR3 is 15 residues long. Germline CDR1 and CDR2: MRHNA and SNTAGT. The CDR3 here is CASSDSPGVTDTQCF. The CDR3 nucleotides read TGTGCCAGCAGTGACTCCCCGGGAGTCACAGATACGCAGTGTTTT.

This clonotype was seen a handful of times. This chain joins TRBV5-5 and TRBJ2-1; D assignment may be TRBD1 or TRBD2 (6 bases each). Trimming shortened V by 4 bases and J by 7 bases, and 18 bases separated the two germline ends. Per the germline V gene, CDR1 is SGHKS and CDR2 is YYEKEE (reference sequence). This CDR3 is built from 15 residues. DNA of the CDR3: TGTGCCAGCAGCGGGGGGAGGACAGCGCCAAATGAGCAGTTCTTC. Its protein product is CASSGGRTAPNEQFF. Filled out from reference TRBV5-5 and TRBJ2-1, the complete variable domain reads DAGVTQSPTHLIKTRGQQVTLRCSPISGHKSVSWYQQVLGQGPQFIFQYYEKEERGRGNFPDRFSARQFPNYSSELNVNALLLGDSALYLCASSGGRTAPNEQFFGPGTRLTVL.

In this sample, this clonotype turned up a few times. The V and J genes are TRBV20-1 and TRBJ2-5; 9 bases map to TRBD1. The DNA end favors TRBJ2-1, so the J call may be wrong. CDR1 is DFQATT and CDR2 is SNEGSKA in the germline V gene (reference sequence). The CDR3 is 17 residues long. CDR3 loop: CSAAILRDREVYREQFF. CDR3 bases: TGCAGTGCCGCAATCCTAAGGGACAGGGAGGTATACAGGGAGCAGTTCTTC.

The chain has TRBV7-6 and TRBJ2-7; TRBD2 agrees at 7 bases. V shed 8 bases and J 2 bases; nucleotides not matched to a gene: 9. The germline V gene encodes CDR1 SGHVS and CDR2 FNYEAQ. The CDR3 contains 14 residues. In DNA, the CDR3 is TGTGCCAGCGGAATCGGGGGGTTGGCCTACGAGCAGTACTTC. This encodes CASGIGGLAYEQYF. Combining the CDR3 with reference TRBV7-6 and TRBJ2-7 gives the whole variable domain GAGVSQSPRYKVTKRGQDVALRCDPISGHVSLYWYRQALGQGPEFLTYFNYEAQQDKSGLPNDRFSAERPEGSISTLTIQRTEQRDSAMYRCASGIGGLAYEQYFGPGTRLTVT.

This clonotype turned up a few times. CDR3 DNA: TGTGCCAGCAGCTTCCTTTCCGCCGGCAATGAGCAGTTCTTC. This gives the protein CASSFLSAGNEQFF. The rearrangement uses TRBV7-2 and TRBJ2-1; D not certain. Trimming removed 3 bases at V and 6 bases at J, with 12 bases between. CDR1 is SGHTA and CDR2 is FQGNSA in the germline V gene. There are 14 residues in the CDR3.

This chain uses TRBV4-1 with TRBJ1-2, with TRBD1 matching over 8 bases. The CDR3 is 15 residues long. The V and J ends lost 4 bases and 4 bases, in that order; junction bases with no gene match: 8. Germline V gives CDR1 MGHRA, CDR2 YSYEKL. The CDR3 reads CASSRGQGNSYGYTF. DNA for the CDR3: TGCGCCAGCAGCCGCGGACAGGGAAATAGCTATGGCTACACCTTC.

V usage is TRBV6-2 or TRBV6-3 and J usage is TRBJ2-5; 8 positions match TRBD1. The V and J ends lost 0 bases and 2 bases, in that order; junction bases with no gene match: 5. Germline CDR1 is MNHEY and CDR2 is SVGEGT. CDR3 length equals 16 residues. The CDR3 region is CASSYSDRGQQETQYF. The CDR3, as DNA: TGTGCCAGCAGTTACTCCGACAGGGGCCAGCAAGAGACCCAGTACTTC.

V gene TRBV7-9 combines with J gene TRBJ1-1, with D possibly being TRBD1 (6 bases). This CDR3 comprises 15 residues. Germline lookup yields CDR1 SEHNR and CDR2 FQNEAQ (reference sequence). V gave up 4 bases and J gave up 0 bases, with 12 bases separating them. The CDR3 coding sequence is TGTGCCAGCAGCTCTAAACAGGGACTGAACACTGAAGCTTTCTTT. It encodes CASSSKQGLNTEAFF.

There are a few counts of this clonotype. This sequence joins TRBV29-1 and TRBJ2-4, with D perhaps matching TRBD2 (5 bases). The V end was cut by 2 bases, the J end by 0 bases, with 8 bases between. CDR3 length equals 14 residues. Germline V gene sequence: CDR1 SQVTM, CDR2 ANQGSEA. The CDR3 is CSVEIGGAKNIQYF. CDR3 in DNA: TGCAGCGTTGAAATCGGAGGAGCCAAAAACATTCAGTACTTC.

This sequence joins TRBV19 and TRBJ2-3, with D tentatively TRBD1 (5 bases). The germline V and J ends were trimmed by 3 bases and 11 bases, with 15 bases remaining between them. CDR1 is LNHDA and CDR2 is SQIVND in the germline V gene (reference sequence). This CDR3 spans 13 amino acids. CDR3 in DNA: TGTGCCAGTAGTATGTGGCCCGAAGGGGAGCAGTATTTT. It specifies CASSMWPEGEQYF.

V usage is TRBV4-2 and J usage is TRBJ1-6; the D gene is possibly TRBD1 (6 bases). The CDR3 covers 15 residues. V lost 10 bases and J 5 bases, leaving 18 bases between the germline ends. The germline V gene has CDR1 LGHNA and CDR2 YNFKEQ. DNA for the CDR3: TGTGCCAACAGAGAGACAGGAATAGATAATTCACCCCTCCACTTT. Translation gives CANRETGIDNSPLHF.

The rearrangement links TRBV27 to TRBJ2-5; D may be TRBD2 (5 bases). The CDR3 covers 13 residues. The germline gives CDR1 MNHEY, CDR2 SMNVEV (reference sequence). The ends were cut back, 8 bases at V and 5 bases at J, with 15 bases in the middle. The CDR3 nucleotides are TGTGCCAGCGCCCCAGAGGGCTGTGAGACCCAGTACTTC. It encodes CASAPEGCETQYF.

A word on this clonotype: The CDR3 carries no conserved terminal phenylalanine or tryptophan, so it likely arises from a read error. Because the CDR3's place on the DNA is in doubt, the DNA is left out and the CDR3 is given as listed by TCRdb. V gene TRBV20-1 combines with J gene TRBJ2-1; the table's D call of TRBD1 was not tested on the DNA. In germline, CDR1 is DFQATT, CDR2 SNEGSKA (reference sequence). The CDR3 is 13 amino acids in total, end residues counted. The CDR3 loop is CSARAAVRQEKSL.

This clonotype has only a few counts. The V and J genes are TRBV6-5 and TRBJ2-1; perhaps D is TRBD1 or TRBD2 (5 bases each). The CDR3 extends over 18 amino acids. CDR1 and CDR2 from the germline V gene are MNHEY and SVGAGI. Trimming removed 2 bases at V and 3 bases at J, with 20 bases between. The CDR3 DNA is TGTGCCAGCAGTTACACCTTCGTGGGACCGCACTACTACAATGAGCAGTTCTTC. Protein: CASSYTFVGPHYYNEQFF.

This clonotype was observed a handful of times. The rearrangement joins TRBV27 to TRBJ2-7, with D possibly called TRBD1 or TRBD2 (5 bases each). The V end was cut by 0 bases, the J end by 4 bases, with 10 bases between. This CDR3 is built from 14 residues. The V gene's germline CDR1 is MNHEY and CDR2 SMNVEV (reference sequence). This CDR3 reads CASSLSGTGYEQYF. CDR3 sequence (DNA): TGTGCCAGCAGTTTATCGGGGACGGGTTACGAGCAGTACTTC.

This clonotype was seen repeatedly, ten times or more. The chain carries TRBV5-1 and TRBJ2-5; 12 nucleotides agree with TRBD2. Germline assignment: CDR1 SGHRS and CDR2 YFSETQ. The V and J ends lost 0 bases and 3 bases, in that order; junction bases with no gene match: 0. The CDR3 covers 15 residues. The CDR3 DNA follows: TGCGCCAGCAGCTTGGGGACTAGCGGGGAAGAGACCCAGTACTTC. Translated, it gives CASSLGTSGEETQYF.